The text below deals with one T cell receptor (beta chain). The data are from a study of naive and memory T cell subsets. The length of the CDR3 is 13 residues. V shed 6 bases, J shed 2 bases, and the junction held 4 bases outside the gene matches. Per the germline V gene, CDR1 is MNHEY and CDR2 is SVGAGI. The library had UMIs added by 3' ligation of an oligonucleotide to TCR cDNA. Four PCR rounds used nested alpha and beta constant region primers plus the SP2 primer. A single record per CDR3 protein comes from TCRdb applying MiXCR to the 5' RACE reads. The sample records approximately 32,000 distinct CDR3 sequences, over 15% being singletons.

The sequence came from a female donor in good health. The chain combines TRBV6-5 with TRBJ2-7, with 7 bases lining up with TRBD1. CDR3 nucleotide sequence: TGTGCCAGCAGGGAGAGGGGGCCCTACGAGCAGTACTTC. Translation gives CASRERGPYEQYF.